The 30 T cell receptor beta chains listed next were all sequenced from one sample in a study of regulatory T cells in long-lasting Graves disease. Time point defined: newly diagnosed GD, antithyroid drugs for less than 3 months. Making the TCR library involved RNA that had been extracted from PBMCs. Combining iRepertoire HTBI primers with Arm-PCR of CDR3 regions, the authors built TCR beta libraries. TCRdb reprocessed the multiplex PCR reads with MiXCR, giving one entry per CDR3 protein. The sample has about 540,000 distinct CDR3 sequences, around an eighth seen once. The same specimen was also included in a second study, on T cells in Graves' hyperthyroidism and ophthalmopathy.

The specimen was peripheral blood mononuclear cells (PBMCs), collected at new diagnosis, from a patient treated with antithyroid drugs. The receptor source for this set is a man aged 25-40 years with Graves disease.

This clonotype was counted ten times or more. V is TRBV12-3 or TRBV12-4 and J is TRBJ2-6, with a weak D call TRBD2 (5 bases). V was shortened by 6 bases and J by 0 bases, with 12 bases between the two germline ends. The CDR3 is 16 residues long. The CDR3 DNA reads TGTGCCAGCAGCCTCTTCGGGGTCTCTGGGGCCAACGTCCTGACTTTC. Amino acids: CASSLFGVSGANVLTF.

This clonotype was picked up many times. The chain uses TRBV28 and TRBJ2-3; 10 bases fit TRBD2. With 2 bases clipped from V and 4 bases from J, the junction kept 3 bases outside the gene matches. The CDR3 has 15 residues. Germline V gene lookup returns CDR1 MDHEN and CDR2 SYDVKM. CDR3 in amino acids: CASSLEREGADTQYF. The DNA for the CDR3 is TGTGCCAGCAGTTTAGAGCGGGAGGGCGCAGATACGCAGTATTTT.

In its sample, this clonotype was seen a few times. The J gene is TRBJ2-2, the V gene TRBV30, with a tentative D call TRBD2 (6 bases). V shed 5 bases and J shed 1 base, with 11 bases lying between them. Germline V gene sequence: CDR1 GTSNPN, CDR2 SVGIG (reference sequence). This CDR3 spans 14 amino acids. The CDR3, as DNA: TGTGCCTGGCACGTTAGCGGGAACACCGGGGAGCTGTTTTTT. This codes for CAWHVSGNTGELFF. Full variable domain (missing parts from reference TRBV30 and TRBJ2-2): SQTIHQWPATLVQPVGSPLSLECTVEGTSNPNLYWYRQAAGRGLQLLFYSVGIGQISSEVPQNLSASRPQDRQFILSSKKLLLSDSGFYLCAWHVSGNTGELFFGEGSRLTVL.

This clonotype was recorded at least ten times. V usage is TRBV5-1 and J usage is TRBJ2-7, with D hard to call. The V gene's germline CDR1 is SGHRS and CDR2 YFSETQ. V was pared by 1 base and J by 6 bases, with 8 bases between. This CDR3 has 12 amino acids. The CDR3 sequence: CASSLSGREQYF. CDR3 nucleotides: TGCGCCAGCAGCTTGTCCGGCCGCGAGCAGTACTTC.

V usage is TRBV11-3 and J usage is TRBJ2-1; tentatively, D is TRBD2 (5 bases). From germline, CDR1 is SGHNT and CDR2 YENEEA. The CDR3 is 15 amino acids. Trimming cost V 5 bases and J 4 bases, with 15 bases left between them. In DNA, the CDR3 is TGTGCCAGCAGCCCTACCGGGGAGTTATACAATGAGCAGTTCTTC. Translating it yields CASSPTGELYNEQFF.

The chain couples TRBV30 to TRBJ2-3; D is undetermined. The DNA matches TRBJ1-5 better at its end, which makes the J call doubtful. CDR3 length: 12 amino acids. Germline V gene lookup returns CDR1 GTSNPN and CDR2 SVGIG (reference sequence). The CDR3 DNA follows: TGTGCCTGGGGGTTATCCGAGGATGCGCAGCATTTT. Protein sequence: CAWGLSEDAQHF.

This clonotype came up many times. This sequence joins TRBV6-1 and TRBJ1-5; tentatively, D is TRBD1 (6 bases). Trimming left V 5 bases short and J 1 base short, with 21 bases between. The CDR3 covers 18 residues. CDR1 is MNHNS and CDR2 is SASEGT in the germline V gene. The CDR3 DNA is TGTGCCAGCAGTCGTATAGCCCGACGGGGGGCAAGCAATCAGCCCCAGCATTTT. Its protein product is CASSRIARRGASNQPQHF.

This clonotype was detected ten times or more. CDR3 sequence: CASSLTGSGNTIYF. The CDR3 nucleotides are TGTGCCAGCAGCCTCACAGGGTCTGGAAACACCATATATTTT. The chain links TRBV6-2 or TRBV6-3 to TRBJ1-3; possible D gene TRBD1, 6 bases. With 6 bases removed from V and 1 base from J, the gap between germline ends came to 10 bases. The CDR3 consists of 14 residues. Germline V lookup: CDR1 MNHEY, CDR2 SVGEGT.

With regard to this clonotype: At one boundary the junction diverges from the germline segment, which might be a read error. The chain employs TRBV9 and TRBJ2-7, with 10 bases lining up with TRBD2. CDR3 length: 14 residues. Germline CDR1 and CDR2: SGDLS and YYNGEE. CDR3 in DNA: TGTGCCAGCGGCGTAGCTAGCGGGAGCTACGAGCAGTACTTC. Encoded protein: CASGVASGSYEQYF.

This clonotype showed up many times. The chain employs TRBV28 and TRBJ2-1, with D possibly being TRBD2 (6 bases). The V and J ends lost 7 bases and 1 base respectively, with 11 bases between them. CDR1 is MDHEN, CDR2 SYDVKM, per germline. This CDR3 contains 14 residues. The CDR3 is CASTSGGSYNEQFF. CDR3 nucleotide sequence: TGTGCCAGCACTTCCGGGGGTTCCTACAATGAGCAGTTCTTC.

This clonotype was recorded at least ten times. The chain joins TRBV3-1 to TRBJ2-7, with D tentatively TRBD2 (6 bases). The CDR3 has 15 amino acids. Trimming cost V 4 bases and J 2 bases, with 15 bases left between them. Germline V CDR1 and CDR2: LGHDT, YNNKEL (reference sequence). The CDR3 nucleotides read TGTGCCAGCAGCCTGCGTGTGGCGGGACCCTACGAGCAGTACTTC. Protein sequence: CASSLRVAGPYEQYF.

The chain links TRBV11-2 to TRBJ2-7; D is uncertain. CDR3 size: 13 residues. Germline V gives CDR1 SGHAT, CDR2 FQNNGV. V was pared by 1 base and J by 4 bases, with 8 bases between. For the CDR3, the DNA is TGTGCCAGCAGCTTAGTAGGGTGGTACGAGCAGTACTTC. Its translation: CASSLVGWYEQYF.

This clonotype was counted many times. The V and J genes are TRBV7-9 and TRBJ2-3; D uncertain. CDR1 SEHNR and CDR2 FQNEAQ come from the germline V gene (reference sequence). The CDR3 totals 14 residues. V lost 3 bases, J lost 3 bases, and 10 bases lay in between. CDR3 DNA sequence: TGTGCCAGCAGCTTTGAAATATCGACAGATACGCAGTATTTT. This encodes CASSFEISTDTQYF.

The genes are TRBV20-1 and TRBJ2-6; 8 bases agree with TRBD1. Germline V gives CDR1 DFQATT, CDR2 SNEGSKA (reference sequence). Trimming took 6 bases from V and 7 from J; bases not matched to a gene: 8. The CDR3 is 14 amino acids. This CDR3 reads CSAESDRVANVLTF. The CDR3 DNA reads as TGCAGTGCGGAATCGGACAGGGTAGCCAACGTCCTGACTTTC.

This clonotype has a count of ten or more. The DNA of the CDR3 is TGTGCCAGCAGTTTATCCGGGACAGGGGATAACTATGGCTACACCTTC. Translated: CASSLSGTGDNYGYTF. The chain is built from TRBV28 and TRBJ1-2; 10 bases map to TRBD1. The germline V gene encodes CDR1 MDHEN and CDR2 SYDVKM. With V trimmed by 1 base and J by 1 base, 3 bases remained unmatched. The CDR3 sequence is 16 residues long.

There are a few counts of this clonotype. V and J are TRBV6-1 and TRBJ2-2; 9 bases map to TRBD1. This CDR3 comprises 14 residues. CDR1 MNHNS and CDR2 SASEGT come from the germline V gene. V lost 8 bases, J lost 5 bases, and 6 bases stayed unmatched. The CDR3 sequence is CASAGTGQTGELFF. The CDR3 DNA follows: TGTGCCAGCGCCGGGACAGGGCAAACCGGGGAGCTGTTTTTT.

In its sample, this clonotype was seen many times. This chain links TRBV10-3 with TRBJ2-1; tentative D call: TRBD2 (5 bases). The CDR3 runs to 14 residues. With 7 bases removed from V and 6 bases from J, the gap between germline ends came to 16 bases. The germline V gene has CDR1 ENHRY and CDR2 SYGVKD. The CDR3 region is CAIMRASLGNEQFF. The CDR3 DNA follows: TGTGCCATCATGAGGGCGAGCCTGGGCAATGAGCAGTTCTTC.

This clonotype was counted at least ten times. The chain is built from TRBV6-1 and TRBJ1-1; a possible D gene is TRBD1 (6 bases). Trimming took off 5 bases at V and 3 bases at J, with 13 bases between the two ends. This CDR3 comprises 14 residues. Germline values: CDR1 MNHNS, CDR2 SASEGT. This CDR3 is CASSQGGGHTEAFF. The DNA of the CDR3 is TGTGCCAGCAGTCAAGGGGGGGGCCACACTGAAGCTTTCTTT.

In its sample, this clonotype was seen many times. The chain couples TRBV6-1 to TRBJ1-2, with 7 bases identical to TRBD1. Trimming removed 1 base from V and 5 bases from J; junction bases left unmatched: 7. Germline CDR1 MNHNS, CDR2 SASEGT. The CDR3 has 15 amino acids. Here the CDR3 DNA reads TGTGCCAGCAGTGAAGATGTGGGACAGACTTATGGCTACACCTTC. Its translation: CASSEDVGQTYGYTF.

This sequence joins TRBV19 and TRBJ1-1; D might be TRBD1 (5 bases). V lost 5 bases, J lost 2 bases, and 15 bases lay in between. This CDR3 comprises 15 residues. CDR1 and CDR2 from the germline V gene are LNHDA and SQIVND (reference sequence). CDR3 protein: CASSVSGGLNTEAFF. The CDR3 DNA follows: TGTGCCAGTAGTGTTTCCGGGGGATTAAACACTGAAGCTTTCTTT.

This clonotype was observed at least ten times. Here the CDR3 omits its conserved ending phenylalanine or tryptophan, so a read error is the likely source. It is unclear where the CDR3 begins or ends on the DNA, so no DNA is shown, and the CDR3 is as TCRdb lists it. The chain has TRBV2 and TRBJ1-1; TRBD1, the D gene given by the table, was not confirmed from the DNA. Germline V gives CDR1 SNHLY, CDR2 FYNNEI. From its first to its last residue, the CDR3 has 9 amino acids. The CDR3 sequence: CASRPTDRR.

V and J are TRBV18 and TRBJ2-6, with TRBD1 matching over 7 bases. Germline assignment: CDR1 KGHSH and CDR2 LQKENI. The CDR3 is 16 residues long. J was trimmed by 1 base and V by 8 bases; bases with no gene match: 8. The CDR3 here is CASHDRAASGANVLTF. The CDR3 DNA reads as TGTGCCAGCCACGACAGGGCCGCGTCTGGGGCCAACGTCCTGACTTTC.

This clonotype was recorded at least ten times. The rearrangement joins TRBV20-1 to TRBJ2-7, with D possibly matching TRBD2 (6 bases). Trimming took 3 bases from V and 4 from J, leaving 10 bases between them. This CDR3 has 12 residues. The germline V gene encodes CDR1 DFQATT and CDR2 SNEGSKA (reference sequence). CDR3 sequence (DNA): TGCAGTGCTAGGCTGAGCGGGTACGAGCAGTACTTC. Its protein product is CSARLSGYEQYF.

In its sample, this clonotype was seen many times. This rearrangement joins TRBV4-2 to TRBJ2-7, with TRBD2 as a possible D gene (7 bases). Germline assignment: CDR1 LGHNA and CDR2 YNFKEQ. CDR3 length equals 15 residues. Deletions cut 1 base from V and 4 bases from J, with 14 bases between. CDR3 protein: CASSQVPGEGYEQYF. The CDR3 DNA is TGTGCCAGCAGCCAAGTTCCAGGGGAGGGGTACGAGCAGTACTTC.

In this sample, this clonotype turned up many times. V is TRBV29-1 and J is TRBJ2-3, with D hard to call. With 6 bases removed from V and 6 bases from J, the gap between germline ends came to 19 bases. CDR1 and CDR2 (germline): SQVTM, ANQGSEA. CDR3 length: 14 amino acids. The CDR3, as DNA: TGCAGCGTGACTTCCGCGAGGCTCGGCGATACGCAGTATTTT. It specifies CSVTSARLGDTQYF.

The chain couples TRBV12-3 or TRBV12-4 to TRBJ2-1, with D unresolved. The ends were cut back, 3 bases at V and 8 bases at J, with 14 bases in the middle. There are 14 residues in the CDR3. CDR3 sequence reads: CASSFVSGIDEQFF. CDR3 nucleotides: TGTGCCAGCAGTTTTGTATCTGGAATCGATGAGCAGTTCTTC.

This clonotype was seen more than once but under ten times. The J gene is TRBJ2-7, the V gene TRBV18, with TRBD2 matching over 9 bases. The CDR3 extends over 14 amino acids. Per germline, CDR1 KGHSH and CDR2 LQKENI. Losses at the gene ends were 6 bases for V and 6 bases for J; bases not matched to a gene: 9. CDR3 in DNA: TGTGCCAGCTCCCAGAGACTAGCGGAGGCCGAGCAGTACTTC. The encoded protein is CASSQRLAEAEQYF.

This clonotype has a count of ten or more. The chain couples TRBV7-9 to TRBJ2-7; tentative D call: TRBD2 (5 bases). V dropped 2 bases and J dropped 6 bases, with 8 bases sitting between them. This CDR3 comprises 12 residues. Germline V CDR1 and CDR2: SEHNR, FQNEAQ (reference sequence). The CDR3 bases are TGTGCCAGCAGCTTACTGGGAGCCGAGCAGTACTTC. Translation gives CASSLLGAEQYF.

At least ten counts were recorded for this clonotype. The chain combines TRBV6-5 with TRBJ2-1; 7 nucleotides agree with TRBD2. The CDR3 consists of 13 residues. Germline V gene data show CDR1 as MNHEY and CDR2 as SVGAGI. J gave up 6 bases and V 2 bases, and 1 base lay outside the gene matches. The CDR3 region has the DNA TGTGCCAGCAGTTACGGGACTATCAATGAGCAGTTCTTC. Its translation is CASSYGTINEQFF.

This clonotype has at least ten counts. This chain connects TRBV24-1 to TRBJ1-5; 8 positions agree with TRBD1. This CDR3 contains 14 residues. The germline CDR1 and CDR2 sequences are KGHDR and SFDVKD. Unmatched junction bases numbered 4, after V lost 4 bases and J lost 6 bases. This CDR3 reads CATSETGEGQPQHF. The CDR3 nucleotides are TGTGCCACCAGTGAGACAGGGGAAGGTCAGCCCCAGCATTTT.